A single sample gave rise to the 25 T cell receptor beta chains below, sequenced in a study of Ad26.COV2.S vaccination and SARS-CoV-2 variants. TCRdb keeps only in-frame clones here, not all; method: immunoSEQ multiplex PCR. This sample has under 300,000 clones; approximately 88% occur once, and the top ten carry less than 3.5%. Treatment specified: some 20 received Ad26.COV2.S at low or high dose, single or two shots; 5 received placebo; per-sample allocation not given. Vaccine and placebo recipients were sampled on day 63 after the first injection. This sample comprised peripheral blood, obtained in a trial of Ad26.COV2.S vaccine versus placebo. The receptors were sampled from a person between 18 and 65 years old who received the Ad26.COV2.S COVID-19 vaccine or a placebo.

V is TRBV4-2 and J is TRBJ2-7; D is unresolved. The ends were cut back, 1 base at V and 3 bases at J, with 7 bases in the middle. The CDR3 spans 13 residues. The germline V gene has CDR1 LGHNA and CDR2 YNFKEQ. The CDR3 region has the DNA TGTGCCAGCAGCCAAGGGTCTGTCTACGAGCAGTACTTC. It codes for CASSQGSVYEQYF.

About this clone itself: The same CDR3 is also encoded by other DNA sequences in this sample. This chain joins TRBV5-6 and TRBJ1-6; 12 nucleotides align to TRBD1. The V gene end was trimmed by 4 bases and the J gene end by 10 bases; junction bases not matched to a gene: 6. The CDR3 runs to 15 residues. The germline V gene has CDR1 SGHDT and CDR2 YYEEEE. CDR3: CASSLGQGARSPLHF. The CDR3 region has the DNA TGTGCCAGCAGCCTGGGACAGGGGGCGCGATCACCCCTCCACTTT. Full variable domain (outside the CDR3, taken from reference TRBV5-6 and TRBJ1-6): DAGVTQSPTHLIKTRGQQVTLRCSPKSGHDTVSWYQQALGQGPQFIFQYYEEEERQRGNFPDRFSGHQFPNYSSELNVNALLLGDSALYLCASSLGQGARSPLHFGNGTRLTVT.

V is TRBV11-3 and J is TRBJ2-7; 7 bases map to TRBD2. CDR1 SGHNT and CDR2 YENEEA come from the germline V gene. The V and J ends lost 5 bases and 0 bases, in that order; junction bases with no gene match: 4. The CDR3 totals 14 residues. DNA of the CDR3: TGTGCCAGCAGCATTGGGACTAACTCCTACGAGCAGTACTTC. Encoded protein: CASSIGTNSYEQYF. Full variable domain (outside the CDR3, taken from reference TRBV11-3 and TRBJ2-7): EAGVVQSPRYKIIEKKQPVAFWCNPISGHNTLYWYLQNLGQGPELLIRYENEEAVDDSQLPKDRFSAERLKGVDSTLKIQPAELGDSAVYLCASSIGTNSYEQYFGPGTRLTVT.

The J gene is TRBJ2-2, the V gene TRBV30; maybe TRBD2 (6 bases). Trimming stripped 7 bases from V and 2 bases from J, with 14 bases between. This CDR3 contains 14 residues. Germline V gives CDR1 GTSNPN, CDR2 SVGIG (reference sequence). The DNA for the CDR3 is TGTGCCTTGAGGGCGGCGGGAAACACCGGGGAGCTGTTTTTT. It is translated as CALRAAGNTGELFF.

V and J are TRBV6-1 and TRBJ2-5; 10 bases map to TRBD2. Germline V CDR1 and CDR2: MNHNS, SASEGT. The CDR3 consists of 14 residues. The trim removed 3 bases at V and 2 bases at J, leaving 0 bases unmatched. The DNA for the CDR3 is TGTGCCAGCAGTGATAGCGGGAGGCAAGAGACCCAGTACTTC. It specifies CASSDSGRQETQYF.

The rearrangement joins TRBV7-9 to TRBJ1-2; no clear D. Germline CDR1 and CDR2: SEHNR and FQNEAQ (reference sequence). The CDR3 is 16 residues long. V lost 4 bases and J lost 5, with 20 bases in between. CDR3: CASSSLEGLGGYGYTF. The CDR3 DNA sequence: TGTGCCAGCAGCTCCTTGGAGGGTCTGGGAGGATATGGCTACACCTTC. Looking up the rest from reference TRBV7-9 and TRBJ1-2 gives the full variable domain: DTGVSQNPRHKITKRGQNVTFRCDPISEHNRLYWYRQTLGQGPEFLTYFQNEAQLEKSRLLSDRFSAERPKGSFSTLEIQRTEQGDSAMYLCASSSLEGLGGYGYTFGSGTRLTVV.

The chain uses TRBV5-1 and TRBJ2-1; 7 nucleotides agree with TRBD2. J gave up 5 bases and V 0 bases, and 5 bases lay outside the gene matches. The CDR3 consists of 15 residues. Germline assignment: CDR1 SGHRS and CDR2 YFSETQ. The CDR3 nucleotides read TGCGCCAGCAGCTTGGTTCTAGCGGTCAACAATGAGCAGTTCTTC. The encoded protein is CASSLVLAVNNEQFF.

This rearrangement joins TRBV6-2 or TRBV6-3 to TRBJ2-7, with D tentatively TRBD1 (5 bases). The V end was cut by 6 bases, the J end by 3 bases, with 15 bases between. From germline, CDR1 is MNHEY and CDR2 SVGEGT. This CDR3 region has 14 residues. CDR3: CASSSPRQLYEQYV. Here the CDR3 DNA reads TGTGCCAGCAGCTCCCCCCGACAGCTCTACGAGCAGTACGTC.

The V call is TRBV6-5, the J call TRBJ1-1; 11 bases agree with TRBD1. V shed 7 bases, J shed 1 base, and the junction held 5 bases outside the gene matches. This CDR3 is 15 amino acids long. Germline CDR1 is MNHEY and CDR2 is SVGAGI. CDR3 coding DNA: TGTGCCAGCACTCTTGGGACAGGGGGGAACACTGAAGCTTTCTTT. Protein: CASTLGTGGNTEAFF.

The chain joins TRBV24-1 to TRBJ2-2; the D is unclear. CDR3 length: 13 residues. The germline gives CDR1 KGHDR, CDR2 SFDVKD. V lost 5 bases and J lost 4, with 7 bases in between. This chain's CDR3 is CATSVLGTGELFF. In DNA, the CDR3 is TGTGCCACCAGTGTATTAGGCACCGGGGAGCTGTTTTTT.

The chain combines TRBV4-1 with TRBJ1-1, with unresolved D. V was pared by 2 bases and J by 5 bases, with 15 bases between. Germline V gene data show CDR1 as MGHRA and CDR2 as YSYEKL. This CDR3 is built from 15 residues. DNA for the CDR3: TGCGCCAGCAGCCAAAGGGTGACGGGTTTTACTGAAGCTTTCTTT. This codes for CASSQRVTGFTEAFF.

The chain has TRBV7-3 and TRBJ2-1, with D tentatively TRBD1 or TRBD2 (5 bases each). The germline V gene has CDR1 SGHTA and CDR2 FQGTGA. The length of the CDR3 is 15 residues. V was trimmed by 3 bases and J by 1 base, leaving 10 bases between them. The CDR3 nucleotides read TGTGCCAGCAGCTTGGGGGTGTCTTCCTACAATGAGCAGTTCTTC. It is translated as CASSLGVSSYNEQFF.

The chain recombines TRBV5-1 with TRBJ2-1; D is perhaps TRBD1 (6 bases). This CDR3 has 15 amino acids. Germline values: CDR1 SGHRS, CDR2 YFSETQ. V lost 4 bases, J lost 15 bases, and 26 bases lay in between. The CDR3 is CASSATGQSGIRWFF. CDR3 in DNA: TGCGCCAGCAGCGCTACCGGACAGAGCGGTATCAGGTGGTTCTTC. The full variable domain, with the rest looked up from reference TRBV5-1 and TRBJ2-1, is KAGVTQTPRYLIKTRGQQVTLSCSPISGHRSVSWYQQTPGQGLQFLFEYFSETQRNKGNFPGRFSGRQFSNSRSEMNVSTLELGDSALYLCASSATGQSGIRWFFGPGTRLTVL.

The chain links TRBV11-3 to TRBJ1-5; TRBD1 aligns across 8 bases. Losses at the gene ends were 0 bases for V and 0 bases for J; bases not matched to a gene: 13. Per the germline V gene, CDR1 is SGHNT and CDR2 is YENEEA. This CDR3 spans 20 amino acids. The CDR3 region is CASSLDGWVGQGYSNQPQHF. The CDR3 DNA sequence: TGTGCCAGCAGCTTAGATGGATGGGTCGGACAGGGTTATAGCAATCAGCCCCAGCATTTT. Full variable domain (missing parts from reference TRBV11-3 and TRBJ1-5): EAGVVQSPRYKIIEKKQPVAFWCNPISGHNTLYWYLQNLGQGPELLIRYENEEAVDDSQLPKDRFSAERLKGVDSTLKIQPAELGDSAVYLCASSLDGWVGQGYSNQPQHFGDGTRLSIL.

The chain couples TRBV28 to TRBJ1-5; D is uncertain. Trimming removed 6 bases from V and 0 bases from J, with 18 bases in between. CDR1 and CDR2 (germline): MDHEN, SYDVKM. The CDR3 consists of 17 residues. The CDR3 DNA reads as TGTGCCAGCAGGGGCAGGCCGCGGGTCGATAGCAATCAGCCCCAGCATTTT. Residues: CASRGRPRVDSNQPQHF.

The chain has TRBV21-1 and TRBJ1-2. TRBV21-1 is assigned pseudogene status. The CDR3 extends over 13 amino acids. The CDR3 loop is CASSSPEAGGYTF. The CDR3 coding sequence is TGTGCTAGCAGCTCCCCTGAGGCTGGTGGCTACACCTTC.

This clone was recorded only once. The chain joins TRBV9 to TRBJ2-2, with unresolved D. CDR1 and CDR2 (germline): SGDLS, YYNGEE. CDR3 length: 13 amino acids. V was trimmed by 4 bases and J by 5 bases, leaving 9 bases between them. For the CDR3, the DNA is TGTGCCAGCAGCCCAGAGTTGACCGGGGAGCTGTTTTTT. It translates to CASSPELTGELFF.

The V and J genes are TRBV6-1 and TRBJ2-2; no definite D call. The germline V gene has CDR1 MNHNS and CDR2 SASEGT. V was cut by 8 bases and J by 7 bases, with 11 bases left in between. The CDR3 is 12 amino acids. The DNA for the CDR3 is TGTGCCAGCGACTCAAGGATCGGGGAGCTGTTTTTT. It specifies CASDSRIGELFF.

The chain is built from TRBV29-1 and TRBJ2-1; 11 nucleotides agree with TRBD2. The germline CDR1 and CDR2 sequences are SQVTM and ANQGSEA. The junction had 9 bases not matched to a gene; V was cut back by 7 bases and J by 13 bases. The CDR3 totals 12 residues. CDR3 sequence: CSGGSGGGPQFF. CDR3 nucleotide sequence: TGCAGCGGAGGTAGCGGGGGGGGCCCTCAGTTCTTC.

This clone was seen just once. The chain carries TRBV5-1 and TRBJ1-1; no clear D gene. With 9 bases removed from V and 5 bases from J, the gap between germline ends came to 17 bases. CDR3 size: 13 residues. CDR1 is SGHRS and CDR2 is YFSETQ in the germline V gene. The CDR3 nucleotides are TGCGCCACCCACCGGGAAACGGGGACTGAAGCTTTCTTT. Amino acid sequence: CATHRETGTEAFF.

The chain has TRBV2 and TRBJ2-5; the match to TRBD2 covers 10 bases. The germline gives CDR1 SNHLY, CDR2 FYNNEI. V lost 10 bases, J lost 4 bases, and 15 bases stayed unmatched. This CDR3 has 16 amino acids. CDR3 coding DNA: TGTGCCACCCCAGGGGGGAGCGGGGGGGCCGGAGAGACCCAGTACTTC. Its translation is CATPGGSGGAGETQYF.

The chain uses TRBV6-2 or TRBV6-3 and TRBJ2-3; D not resolved. Germline V gene lookup returns CDR1 MNHEY and CDR2 SVGEGT. Trimming took 0 bases from V and 2 from J, leaving 6 bases between them. The CDR3 extends over 14 amino acids. CDR3 residues: CASSYSRVTDTQYF. The CDR3 DNA sequence: TGTGCCAGCAGTTACTCGAGAGTCACAGATACGCAGTATTTT.

This clone was observed a few times. This chain links TRBV6-5 with TRBJ1-5; D gene ambiguous. CDR3 size: 13 residues. CDR1 MNHEY and CDR2 SVGAGI come from the germline V gene. Trimming pared 4 bases from V and 2 bases from J, leaving 6 bases between. The CDR3 region is CASSWGRNQPQHF. The DNA of the CDR3 is TGTGCCAGCAGTTGGGGTCGCAATCAGCCCCAGCATTTT.

The V and J genes are TRBV11-2 and TRBJ1-4; D perhaps matches TRBD1 (6 bases). The germline CDR1 and CDR2 sequences are SGHAT and FQNNGV. CDR3 length equals 13 residues. Deletions cut 5 bases from V and 14 bases from J, with 18 bases between. The CDR3 sequence is CASSLVGNRALFF. In nucleotides, the CDR3 is TGTGCCAGCAGCCTTGTTGGGAACAGGGCCCTGTTTTTT.

The gene calls are TRBV10-3 and TRBJ2-3; a weak D match, TRBD2 (6 bases). This CDR3 region has 15 residues. The V gene's germline CDR1 is ENHRY and CDR2 SYGVKD. V gave up 3 bases and J gave up 2 bases, with 12 bases separating them. In DNA form, the CDR3 reads TGTGCCATCAGTGAACCCGGGGGTCCCACAGATACGCAGTATTTT. Protein: CAISEPGGPTDTQYF.